A selection of T cell receptor beta chains follows, all from one sample in a study of OX40 agonist ivuxolimab in advanced cancers. TCRdb's table, derived via immunoSEQ multiplex PCR, lists solely in-frame clones and lacks some. The sample lists some 71,000 clones; roughly 84% were seen once. The source material was CD4+ or CD8+ T cells sorted from blood, sampled in a trial of the OX40 agonist ivuxolimab. The receptors here all came from an adult with an advanced solid tumor such as melanoma, head and neck, liver or kidney cancer. The CDR3 runs from the conserved cysteine through the conserved F or W. The D gene is left open where the match is weak. The size field is filled for only some rows; it gives once, few, many or a size class.

>TRBV6-1|TRBD1|TRBJ2-5|.
TGTGCCAGCAGGGCAGGGGGTAGGGAGACCCAGTACTTC
CASRAGGRETQYF
>TRBV11-3|.|TRBJ2-1|.
TGTGCCAGCAGCTTAGGGCAGGTCGGTCGGATTAGTGAGCAGTTCTTC
CASSLGQVGRISEQFF
>TRBV29-1|TRBD2|TRBJ2-7|.
TGCAGCGTGACTAGCGGGACCGAGCAGTACTTC
CSVTSGTEQYF
>TRBV6-5|TRBD2|TRBJ2-3|.
TGTGCCAGCAGTCGCTCCCTAGCGGGAGTGAATACGCAGTATTTT
CASSRSLAGVNTQYF
>TRBV18|TRBD1|TRBJ1-5|.
TGTGCCAGCTCACGGGCAGGGGGATTTGGGGGCAGCAATCAGCCCCAGCATTTT
CASSRAGGFGGSNQPQHF
>TRBV2|.|TRBJ2-3|once
TGTGCCAGCAATCCTGACTATAGCACAGATACGCAGTATTTT
CASNPDYSTDTQYF
>TRBV7-2|.|TRBJ2-1|.
TGTGCCAACAGCGTAAGGGCCCCCGGGAATGAGCAGTTCTTC
CANSVRAPGNEQFF
>TRBV7-9|TRBD2|TRBJ2-1|.
TGTGCCAGCAGCTTAGTGAGGCTAGCGGGAGGTTCCTACAATGAGCAGTTCTTC
CASSLVRLAGGSYNEQFF
>TRBV18|TRBD1|TRBJ1-1|once
TGTGCCAGCTCACATATGGACTTGGACAGGGGAAAAGGAGCTTTCTTT
CASSHMDLDRGKGAFF
>TRBV27|TRBD1|TRBJ2-7|.
TGTGCCAGCAGTACTCGGGACAGGGGGCAGGTCGAGCAGTACTTC
CASSTRDRGQVEQYF
>TRBV19|.|TRBJ1-2|.
TGTGCCAGTAGTATATCCGGGGATCGGGCTAACTATGGCTACACCTTC
CASSISGDRANYGYTF
>TRBV7-2|TRBD2|TRBJ2-5|once
TGTGCCAGCAGCTCTCGACCGGGGGGTCAAGAGACCCAGTACTTC
CASSSRPGGQETQYF
>TRBV30|.|TRBJ1-2|few
TGTGCCTCTTCGGGAGGGACCTATGGCTACACCTTC
CASSGGTYGYTF
>TRBV6-4|.|TRBJ2-6|once
TGTGCCAGCAAGGCGGACTCTGGGGCCAACGTCCTGACTTTC
CASKADSGANVLTF
>TRBV9|.|TRBJ2-3|.
TGTGCCAGCAGCGTAGGGGGCGGGGACACAGATACGCAGTATTTT
CASSVGGGDTDTQYF
>TRBV30|.|TRBJ2-5|.
TGTGCCTGGAGTGTACTAGTAGAGACCCAGTACTTC
CAWSVLVETQYF
>TRBV7-2|.|TRBJ2-1|.
TGTGCCAGCAGCCCAAGAGGGCGGGGAAGTACCTACAATGAGCAGTTCTTC
CASSPRGRGSTYNEQFF
>TRBV7-8|TRBD1|TRBJ2-7|once
TGTGCCAGCAACCGGACCGGGACAGGGGTTGGGCGGACTCTCTACGAGCAGTACTTC
CASNRTGTGVGRTLYEQYF
>TRBV7-9|.|TRBJ1-6|few
TGTGCCAGCAGCTTAGCGCAGAATAATTCACCCCTCCACTTT
CASSLAQNNSPLHF
>TRBV5-1|TRBD2|TRBJ2-5|few
TGCGCCAGCAGCGCAAACCGTAGCGGGATAGCTCAAGAGACCCAGTACTTC
CASSANRSGIAQETQYF
>TRBV30|TRBD1|TRBJ1-1|once
TGTGCCTGGCGGGACAGGAATGCTGAAGCTTTCTTT
CAWRDRNAEAFF
>TRBV10-3|.|TRBJ2-7|few
TGTGCCATCAGCCGGGACTCAGGCGAGCAGTACTTC
CAISRDSGEQYF
>TRBV2|.|TRBJ1-6|few
TGTGCCAGCAGTGTCGGTACCAGAGGCATTTCACCCCTCCACTTT
CASSVGTRGISPLHF
>TRBV30|.|TRBJ2-6|few
TGTGCCTGGAGTGTCAGTGTCAGACGGGCCAACGTCCTGACTTTC
CAWSVSVRRANVLTF
>TRBV10-3|.|TRBJ1-4|.
TGTGCCACACAGAGGGACGGAGAAACTAATGAAAAACTGTTTTTT
CATQRDGETNEKLFF
>TRBV15|.|TRBJ1-1|.
TGTGCCACCAACCCGTCTGGGGCCCCGTCCACTGAAGCTTTCTTT
CATNPSGAPSTEAFF
>TRBV5-4|.|TRBJ2-2|.
TGTGCCAGCAGCTTGGAGGTCGGGAGCACCGGGGAGCTGTTTTTT
CASSLEVGSTGELFF
>TRBV7-9|.|TRBJ2-5|.
TGTGCCAGCGGCCCGTGGACAGCCAGGGAGACCCAGTACTTC
CASGPWTARETQYF
>TRBV27|.|TRBJ2-5|few
TGTGCCAGCAGTAGCCCAGGACGAAGGGGGTACCAAGAGACCCAGTACTTC
CASSSPGRRGYQETQYF
>TRBV5-1|.|TRBJ2-7|.
TGCGCCAGCAGCTTGGAGGGGGGTCCCCCTCCCTACGAGCAGTACTTC
CASSLEGGPPPYEQYF
>TRBV2|.|TRBJ1-6|.
TGTGCCAGCAGTACCCAGGGAGGCTCACCCCTCCACTTT
CASSTQGGSPLHF
>TRBV2|.|TRBJ2-1|.
TGTGCCAGCAGTGAAAGTCCCTCATTGCCGGCAAATGAGCAGTTCTTC
CASSESPSLPANEQFF
>TRBV5-1|TRBD2|TRBJ2-7|.
TGCGCCAGCAGCCCTCGGGGGGAGGAGGGATACGAGCAGTACTTC
CASSPRGEEGYEQYF
>TRBV4-1|TRBD2|TRBJ2-5|.
TGCGCCAGCAGCCAAGGGACTAGCGGGAGCCTAGACCGAGAGACCCAGTACTTC
CASSQGTSGSLDRETQYF
>TRBV18|.|TRBJ2-6|.
TGTGCCAGCTCACCAGGGGCAGTAATTTCTGGGGCCAACGTCCTGACTTTC
CASSPGAVISGANVLTF
>TRBV18|.|TRBJ2-3|.
TGTGCCAGCTCAGTTGGAGATACGCAGTATTTT
CASSVGDTQYF
>TRBV10-1|.|TRBJ2-7|.
TGCGCCAGCAGTGAAGGGACCTTACCCTACGAGCAGTACTTC
CASSEGTLPYEQYF
>TRBV28|TRBD1|TRBJ1-2|.
TGTGCCAGCAGTTATAGGACAGGGGGTGTTTTCACCTTC
CASSYRTGGVFTF
>TRBV5-5|.|TRBJ2-3|.
TGTGCCAGCAGCCCCCGGCCGGGCCCCGAGGGAGATACGCAGTATTTT
CASSPRPGPEGDTQYF
>TRBV11-2|TRBD1|TRBJ1-5|.
TGTGCCAGCAGCTTGGGACAGGGCCCTTATAGCAATCAGCCCCAGCATTTT
CASSLGQGPYSNQPQHF
>TRBV30|.|TRBJ1-2|.
TGTGCCTGGAGTGGGGGAGGGTATGGCTACACCTTC
CAWSGGGYGYTF
>TRBV28|TRBD2|TRBJ2-7|.
TGTGCCAGCAGTTTATGGCGGGGGAACTACGAGCAGTACTTC
CASSLWRGNYEQYF
>TRBV5-1|.|TRBJ1-2|.
TGCGCCAGCAGCTTGGGTAGACCTAACTATGGCTACACCTTC
CASSLGRPNYGYTF
>TRBV9|TRBD2|TRBJ2-5|.
TGTGCCAGCAGCGGAGGACTAGCGGGAGTACGAGAGACCCAGTACTTC
CASSGGLAGVRETQYF
>TRBV6-5|TRBD2|TRBJ2-7|.
TGTGCCAGCACAAGCCCGGGACTAGCGGGAGTGAAGCAGTACTTC
CASTSPGLAGVKQYF
>TRBV30|.|TRBJ2-1|.
TGTGCCTGGAGTCGGAACTCCTACAATGAGCAGTTCTTC
CAWSRNSYNEQFF